One sample yielded the 23 T cell receptor beta chains listed below, sequenced in a study of blood T cell repertoires in COVID-19. The data were produced by immunoSEQ multiplex PCR, yet TCRdb's version contains in-frame clones alone and is incomplete. The repertoire holds fewer than 400,000 clones, with almost 90% as singletons. The sequencing sample was made of peripheral blood. The receptors come from a woman aged 25 to 39 with COVID-19, enrolled during active disease.

The chain is built from TRBV7-9 and TRBJ1-1, with no clear D. The germline gives CDR1 SEHNR, CDR2 FQNEAQ (reference sequence). The CDR3 covers 13 residues. The ends were cut back, 1 base at V and 11 bases at J, with 14 bases in the middle. The CDR3 region is CASSLDRKDGAFF. The CDR3 coding sequence is TGTGCCAGCAGCTTAGACAGAAAGGATGGGGCTTTCTTT.

Points on this clone: Additional DNA sequences in this sample encode the identical CDR3. This rearrangement joins TRBV5-1 to TRBJ1-5; tentatively, D is TRBD1 (5 bases). The V end was cut by 0 bases, the J end by 2 bases, with 12 bases between. Germline values: CDR1 SGHRS, CDR2 YFSETQ. CDR3 length: 16 residues. The CDR3: CASSLDGGGGNQPQHF. CDR3 sequence (DNA): TGCGCCAGCAGCTTGGATGGGGGGGGAGGCAATCAGCCCCAGCATTTT.

J is TRBJ1-1 and V is TRBV10-3; 9 nucleotides align to TRBD1. In germline, CDR1 is ENHRY, CDR2 SYGVKD. The CDR3 extends over 15 amino acids. V lost 2 bases, J lost 3 bases, and 4 bases stayed unmatched. CDR3 sequence: CAISEGTGMYTEAFF. The CDR3 nucleotides are TGTGCCATCAGTGAGGGGACAGGGATGTACACTGAAGCTTTCTTT.

The genes are TRBV11-3 and TRBJ2-5, with TRBD2 matching 11 bases. CDR1 and CDR2 (germline): SGHNT, YENEEA. The V and J ends lost 6 bases and 1 base, in that order; junction bases with no gene match: 16. The length of the CDR3 is 19 residues. The CDR3, as DNA: TGTGCCAGCAGTTTTGGAACTAGCGGGAGAAGGGAAGGCCAAGAGACCCAGTACTTC. Translation gives CASSFGTSGRREGQETQYF.

The V gene is TRBV30, the J gene TRBJ1-2, with a tentative D call TRBD1 (6 bases). Germline CDR1 is GTSNPN and CDR2 is SVGIG (reference sequence). The V end lost 0 bases, the J end lost 8 bases, and 16 bases lay between the germline ends. The CDR3 runs 14 residues. The CDR3 sequence: CAWSVQGIPLGYTF. The CDR3 coding sequence is TGTGCCTGGAGTGTTCAGGGGATCCCGCTCGGCTACACCTTC.

J is TRBJ2-1 and V is TRBV7-3; 8 bases line up with TRBD2. Germline V CDR1 and CDR2: SGHTA, FQGTGA. The CDR3 has 19 amino acids. V shed 5 bases, J shed 0 bases, and the junction held 15 bases outside the gene matches. DNA of the CDR3: TGTGCCAGCAGCCGACTGGCAGCGGGAGACCCAAGCTCCTACAATGAGCAGTTCTTC. Amino acids: CASSRLAAGDPSSYNEQFF. The complete variable domain, with remaining parts taken from reference TRBV7-3 and TRBJ2-1, reads GAGVSQTPSNKVTEKGKYVELRCDPISGHTALYWYRQSLGQGPEFLIYFQGTGAADDSGLPNDRFFAVRPEGSVSTLKIQRTERGDSAVYLCASSRLAAGDPSSYNEQFFGPGTRLTVL.

A word on this clone: The same CDR3 is also encoded by other DNA sequences in this sample. This chain connects TRBV3-1 (or the pseudogene TRBV3-2) to TRBJ1-1; possible D gene TRBD1, 6 bases. Between the trimmed V and J ends, which lost 4 bases and 2 bases, there was a span of 8 bases. The CDR3 consists of 13 residues. CDR1 and CDR2 (germline): LGHDT, YNNKEL (reference sequence). CDR3 loop: CASSPTGNTEAFF. The CDR3 region has the DNA TGTGCCAGCAGCCCGACAGGAAACACTGAAGCTTTCTTT.

V usage is TRBV15 and J usage is TRBJ1-2; D might be TRBD1 (5 bases). Per germline, CDR1 LNHNV and CDR2 YYDKDF (reference sequence). This CDR3 has 14 amino acids. Trimming pared 5 bases from V and 2 bases from J, leaving 12 bases between. CDR3 in DNA: TGTGCCACCAGCCCCGGACACCGAAACTATGGCTACACCTTC. Its translation is CATSPGHRNYGYTF.

The rearrangement joins TRBV9 to TRBJ1-2, with TRBD1 matching 9 bases. CDR3 size: 12 residues. Germline V gene sequence: CDR1 SGDLS, CDR2 YYNGEE. J gave up 11 bases and V 3 bases, and 5 bases lay outside the gene matches. CDR3 DNA sequence: TGTGCCAGCAGCGCCGGACAGGGGACGTACACCTTC. Translated, it gives CASSAGQGTYTF.

The J gene is TRBJ2-2, the V gene TRBV11-3; TRBD1 agrees at 8 bases. V shed 5 bases and J 3 bases; nucleotides not matched to a gene: 11. Germline CDR1 is SGHNT and CDR2 is YENEEA. This CDR3 comprises 17 residues. The CDR3 sequence: CASSPGSQGADTGELFF. The CDR3 DNA reads TGTGCCAGCAGCCCCGGATCTCAGGGGGCCGACACCGGGGAGCTGTTTTTT.

This clone has a single count. This chain joins TRBV6-6 and TRBJ1-6, with D maybe TRBD1 (6 bases). With 4 bases removed from V and 10 bases from J, the gap between germline ends came to 14 bases. The germline gives CDR1 MNHNY, CDR2 SVGAGI (reference sequence). CDR3 length: 14 residues. The CDR3 sequence: CASSSQGMGSPLHF. As DNA, the CDR3 is TGTGCCAGCAGTTCCCAGGGGATGGGGTCACCCCTCCACTTT.

The chain recombines TRBV30 with TRBJ1-4; D is ambiguous. Trimming stripped 0 bases from V and 4 bases from J, with 12 bases between. The CDR3 is 15 residues long. The germline V gene has CDR1 GTSNPN and CDR2 SVGIG (reference sequence). The CDR3 region has the DNA TGTGCCTGGAGTGTGGGCCTCGCCCATAATGAAAAACTGTTTTTT. The encoded protein is CAWSVGLAHNEKLFF.

J is TRBJ2-1 and V is TRBV12-5; 10 nucleotides align to TRBD2. The V and J ends lost 5 bases and 10 bases, in that order; junction bases with no gene match: 14. Germline values: CDR1 LGHNT, CDR2 FRNRAP. There are 16 residues in the CDR3. CDR3 residues: CASGGPLASGREEQFF. In nucleotides, the CDR3 is TGTGCTAGTGGTGGCCCGTTGGCTAGCGGGAGAGAAGAGCAGTTCTTC.

The J gene is TRBJ2-5, the V gene TRBV7-9, with 10 bases that match TRBD2. Germline V gives CDR1 SEHNR, CDR2 FQNEAQ (reference sequence). V gave up 0 bases and J gave up 9 bases; unmatched junction bases: 10. The CDR3 length is 16 residues. The CDR3 sequence: CASSLAGTSGVKAQYF. CDR3 sequence (DNA): TGTGCCAGCAGCTTAGCTGGCACTAGCGGGGTGAAGGCCCAGTACTTC. Full variable domain (rest looked up from reference TRBV7-9 and TRBJ2-5): DTGVSQNPRHKITKRGQNVTFRCDPISEHNRLYWYRQTLGQGPEFLTYFQNEAQLEKSRLLSDRFSAERPKGSFSTLEIQRTEQGDSAMYLCASSLAGTSGVKAQYFGPGTRLLVL.

As for this clone: At one boundary the junction diverges from the germline segment, which might be a read error. This chain joins TRBV6-5 and TRBJ1-2; D gene uncertain. This CDR3 is built from 13 residues. Germline lookup yields CDR1 MNHEY and CDR2 SVGAGI. CDR3 in amino acids: CTSSSGRDYGYTF. CDR3 DNA sequence: TGTACCAGCAGTTCCGGGAGGGACTATGGCTACACCTTC.

This sequence joins TRBV4-1 and TRBJ1-2; 8 nucleotides line up with TRBD1. The CDR3 sequence is 13 residues long. V lost 5 bases, J lost 4 bases, and 3 bases stayed unmatched. From germline, CDR1 is MGHRA and CDR2 YSYEKL. CDR3 residues: CASSETGGYGYTF. The CDR3 coding sequence is TGCGCCAGCAGCGAAACAGGGGGCTATGGCTACACCTTC.

The table lists this clone with a count of one. This chain joins TRBV19 and TRBJ2-5; 7 nucleotides match TRBD2. J lost 5 bases, V lost 6 bases, and 6 bases had no gene match. Germline values: CDR1 LNHDA, CDR2 SQIVND (reference sequence). This CDR3 is 13 amino acids long. Here the CDR3 reads CASSGRNLETQYF. CDR3 bases: TGTGCCAGTAGCGGGAGGAATCTCGAGACCCAGTACTTC.

The chain uses TRBV4-2 and TRBJ2-5; no definite D call. Per germline, CDR1 LGHNA and CDR2 YNFKEQ. The CDR3 length is 14 residues. The V end was cut by 0 bases, the J end by 3 bases, with 8 bases between. CDR3 bases: TGTGCCAGCAGCCAAGAGACACGAGAAGAGACCCAGTACTTC. It yields the protein CASSQETREETQYF.

The chain joins TRBV10-1 to TRBJ2-5; 7 positions match TRBD1. The V segment lost 3 bases and the J segment 1 base; nucleotides outside the gene matches: 2. The CDR3 runs 14 residues. Germline V gives CDR1 WNHNN, CDR2 SYGVQD (reference sequence). The CDR3 DNA sequence: TGCGCCAGCAGTGATCAGGGGGTCCAAGAGACCCAGTACTTC. Protein: CASSDQGVQETQYF.

The chain couples TRBV27 to TRBJ2-2; D unresolved. V lost 0 bases to trimming and J lost 2 bases, with 10 bases between them. Germline CDR1 and CDR2: MNHEY and SMNVEV (reference sequence). CDR3 length: 16 residues. CDR3 nucleotide sequence: TGTGCCAGCAGTTTATCGATTCCAGGCAACACCGGGGAGCTGTTTTTT. This codes for CASSLSIPGNTGELFF.

The V and J genes are TRBV19 and TRBJ1-1; the D gene is possibly TRBD1 (5 bases). Germline V lookup: CDR1 LNHDA, CDR2 SQIVND (reference sequence). Trimming stripped 8 bases from V and 3 bases from J, with 10 bases between. The CDR3 spans 12 residues. The CDR3 region is CASAPGDTEAFF. The CDR3 region has the DNA TGTGCCAGTGCGCCGGGGGACACTGAAGCTTTCTTT. Filled out from reference TRBV19 and TRBJ1-1, the complete variable domain reads DGGITQSPKYLFRKEGQNVTLSCEQNLNHDAMYWYRQDPGQGLRLIYYSQIVNDFQKGDIAEGYSVSREKKESFPLTVTSAQKNPTAFYLCASAPGDTEAFFGQGTRLTVV.

The chain carries TRBV28 and TRBJ1-5; 10 bases map to TRBD1. V was clipped by 5 bases and J by 0 bases; unmatched bases: 7. This CDR3 contains 17 residues. CDR1 is MDHEN, CDR2 SYDVKM, per germline. CDR3 DNA sequence: TGTGCCAGCAGTCCCGGGGACAGGGGAGGTAGCAATCAGCCCCAGCATTTT. Translated, it gives CASSPGDRGGSNQPQHF. Full variable domain (outside the CDR3, taken from reference TRBV28 and TRBJ1-5): DVKVTQSSRYLVKRTGEKVFLECVQDMDHENMFWYRQDPGLGLRLIYFSYDVKMKEKGDIPEGYSVSREKKERFSLILESASTNQTSMYLCASSPGDRGGSNQPQHFGDGTRLSIL.

The V call is TRBV19, the J call TRBJ2-2; D is uncertain. The CDR3 has 14 amino acids. From germline, CDR1 is LNHDA and CDR2 SQIVND (reference sequence). V was clipped by 10 bases and J by 1 base, with 13 bases between them. The CDR3 DNA is TGTGCCACCGCCGAGGCGATGAACACCGGGGAGCTGTTTTTT. Amino acids: CATAEAMNTGELFF. The whole variable domain, filled in from reference TRBV19 and TRBJ2-2, reads DGGITQSPKYLFRKEGQNVTLSCEQNLNHDAMYWYRQDPGQGLRLIYYSQIVNDFQKGDIAEGYSVSREKKESFPLTVTSAQKNPTAFYLCATAEAMNTGELFFGEGSRLTVL.